These T cell receptor beta chains were read from a single sample in a study of CD4 and CD8 cells across lung adenocarcinoma regions. A single record per CDR3 protein comes from TCRdb applying MiXCR to the PCR reads. This sample has 4,900 or so distinct CDR3 sequences, with about 61% found just once. The sequenced material came from CD4+ T cells from the center of a lung tumor. Source of these receptors: a male donor with lung adenocarcinoma. The CD4 and CD8 labels of this study may be unreliable. The CDR3 runs from the conserved cysteine through the conserved F or W. D genes are given only for firm matches. Not every row has a clone size; where given, it reads once, few, many or a size class.

j_call | d_call | v_call | clone_size | cdr3_nt | cdr3_aa
TRBJ2-3 | TRBD1 | TRBV29-1 | - | TGCAGCGTTGACCTAGGGACAGGGGGCACAGATACGCAGTATTTT | CSVDLGTGGTDTQYF
TRBJ1-6 | - | TRBV7-9 | - | TGTGCCAGCAGCTCCCAGACATCCACACCCCTCCACTTT | CASSSQTSTPLHF
TRBJ1-1 | TRBD1 | TRBV6-1 | - | TGTGCCACTATCGGACAGGGGGGGGTTGAAGCTTTCTTT | CATIGQGGVEAFF
TRBJ2-3 | - | TRBV6-1 | medium-sized | TGTGCCAGCAGTGAACTCGGCACCTACACAGATACGCAGTATTTT | CASSELGTYTDTQYF
TRBJ2-1 | TRBD1 | TRBV5-1 | few | TGCGCCAGCAGCGCGACAGGGGGGAACAATGAGCAGTTCTTC | CASSATGGNNEQFF
TRBJ2-7 | - | TRBV7-2 | - | TGTGCCAGCAGCTTAGGCGGCTCAGCGGGCTACGAGCAGTACTTC | CASSLGGSAGYEQYF
TRBJ2-3 | TRBD2 | TRBV27 | - | TGTGCCAGCAGTTTAGGGACTAGAGCCAAAGACACGCAGTATTTT | CASSLGTRAKDTQYF
TRBJ1-1 | TRBD1 | TRBV5-1 | large | TGCGCCAGCAGCAAATCGACAGGGGGCGAAACTGAAGCTTTCTTT | CASSKSTGGETEAFF
TRBJ1-5 | - | TRBV4-1 | - | TGCGCCAGCAGCCAAGCGGACATGGCGCAGCCCCAGCATTTT | CASSQADMAQPQHF
TRBJ2-7 | - | TRBV6-1 | medium-sized | TGTGCCGCCGGAGAAGGGGGTCACTACGAGCAGTACTTC | CAAGEGGHYEQYF
TRBJ2-3 | - | TRBV6-1 | - | TGTGCCAGCAGCTTGGGACCCGAAGGTACGCAGTACTTT | CASSLGPEGTQYF
TRBJ2-2 | TRBD1 | TRBV6-1 | medium-sized | TGTGCCAGCAGTGAACGGACAGGGAACACCGGGGAGCTGTTTTTT | CASSERTGNTGELFF
TRBJ2-7 | - | TRBV27 | - | TGTGCCAGCAACCCTCCGGGACAATCCTACGAGCAGTACTTC | CASNPPGQSYEQYF
TRBJ2-3 | - | TRBV24-1 | - | TGTGCCACCAGTGACCCCCGTGGCTCGAGGGGGGGAGGCAAAAATACGCAGTACTTT | CATSDPRGSRGGGKNTQYF
TRBJ2-1 | - | TRBV25-1 | medium-sized | TGTGCCAGCCTACCGGGGGGCGCGGATGAGCAGTTCTTC | CASLPGGADEQFF
TRBJ1-2 | - | TRBV10-3 | - | TGTGCCACCTTGGTCGGGGGTAATAGTGGCTACACCTTC | CATLVGGNSGYTF
TRBJ2-7 | - | TRBV6-1 | - | TGTGCCAGCAGGAAAGACCGAGGGGGCTACGAGCAGTACTTC | CASRKDRGGYEQYF
TRBJ1-1 | - | TRBV3-1 | few | TGTGCCAGCAGCCCCGGGACACAGGTCGCTGTCACTGAAGCTTTCTTT | CASSPGTQVAVTEAFF
TRBJ2-1 | TRBD2 | TRBV6-1 | - | TGTGCCAGCCGGGGGGTGTACAATGAGCAGTTCTTC | CASRGVYNEQFF
TRBJ2-5 | - | TRBV30 | - | TGTGCCTGGACGCTTCAGGGCCATCAAGAGACCCAGTACTTC | CAWTLQGHQETQYF
TRBJ1-1 | - | TRBV10-1 | - | TGCGCCAGCCCCCTATGGTGCACTTTCAGGGACACTGAAGCTTTCTTT | CASPLWCTFRDTEAFF
TRBJ2-1 | TRBD2 | TRBV7-2 | large | TGTGCCAGCAGCTTCCCGAGCGGGGCAAGCTCCTACAATGAGCAGTTCTTC | CASSFPSGASSYNEQFF
TRBJ2-6 | - | TRBV6-1 | few | TGTGCCAGCAGTGTTCTGTCAGGGGCCAGAGCTGGGGCCAACGTCCTGACTTTC | CASSVLSGARAGANVLTF
TRBJ2-1 | - | TRBV27 | medium-sized | TGTGCCAGCAGTCCTGCTGCGGGGAATGAGCAGTTCTTC | CASSPAAGNEQFF
TRBJ2-5 | - | TRBV30 | - | TGTGCCTGGGGCGGGGAGACCCAGTACTTC | CAWGGETQYF
TRBJ2-2 | - | TRBV29-1 | - | TGCAGCGTTGAAGAAGAAGGGGCCGGGGAGCTGTTTTTT | CSVEEEGAGELFF
TRBJ2-7 | - | TRBV6-1 | - | TGTGCCAGCAGCCAACGGGGGGGACAGAGATACGAGCAGTACTTC | CASSQRGGQRYEQYF